This T cell receptor (beta chain) was found in a study of molecular identifiers for immune sequencing clone quantification. Overall study results and limits: Same-barcode identical TCR molecules could make highly expanded clones look smaller than they are. Effector cells had over 98% of their molecules in clones above 20 RNA copies, while naive cells had under 1%. Jurkat TCR RNA from one cell was spiked into roughly 1 million naive cells, and it was reportedly detectable there.

Previously described methods and listed TCR primers produced bulk TCR libraries. TCRdb re-derived calls from the PCR reads in MiXCR, one entry per CDR3 protein. The sample has about 65,000 distinct CDR3 sequences; around a sixth are singletons. The CDR3 is 17 amino acids. J gave up 6 bases and V 6 bases, and 16 bases lay outside the gene matches. Looked up from germline, CDR1 is LGHDT and CDR2 is YNNKEL (reference sequence). This clonotype was seen at least ten times. Its antigen is unknown. This sequence was found in a human donor in good health. Some libraries in this study had Jurkat cell RNA spiked in. Sequences were obtained from naive CD8+ T cells from blood, with Jurkat cell RNA spiked in. Noted subset: FACS-sorted CD8+CD4-CCR7+CD45RA+ naive T cells. This chain joins TRBV3-1 and TRBJ2-2; 7 bases are a match to TRBD2. In DNA, the CDR3 is TGTGCCAGCAGGGGGAGAGTGGCGGGAGAGATGTCCGGGGAGCTGTTTTTT. It codes for CASRGRVAGEMSGELFF.